Listed here are 8 T cell receptor beta chains from one sample, sequenced in a study of T cell repertoires in cytomegalovirus infection. From the reads, TCRdb called clonotypes with MiXCR, one entry per CDR3 protein. The sample carries 740,000 or so distinct CDR3 sequences, 35% recorded once. Material: PBMCs. The receptors originated from a human donor in good health (CMV status not recorded). Some clones in this sample may be carry-over from other donors' samples.

The chain carries TRBV7-9 and TRBJ2-5, with TRBD2 matching 8 bases. CDR1 and CDR2 (germline): SEHNR, FQNEAQ (reference sequence). V shed 5 bases and J 4 bases; nucleotides not matched to a gene: 9. The CDR3 is 15 residues long. CDR3 coding DNA: TGTGCCAGCAGCCCAGGCGCGGGAGGATTAGAGACCCAGTACTTC. This translates into CASSPGAGGLETQYF.

The V call is TRBV27, the J call TRBJ1-5, with 9 bases aligning to TRBD1. With V trimmed by 2 bases and J by 5 bases, 4 bases remained unmatched. Per the germline V gene, CDR1 is MNHEY and CDR2 is SMNVEV (reference sequence). The CDR3 spans 15 residues. CDR3 loop: CASSLTRDRDQPQHF. The CDR3 DNA reads as TGTGCCAGCAGTTTAACCAGGGACAGGGATCAGCCCCAGCATTTT.

This clonotype has just a few counts. A junction boundary mismatches the germline segment, possibly from a read error. The rearrangement uses TRBV27 and TRBJ2-1, with 10 bases identical to TRBD1. The CDR3 has 13 amino acids. The V gene's germline CDR1 is MNHEY and CDR2 SMNVEV (reference sequence). The CDR3 spells CASSLRDRGLKIF. The CDR3, as DNA: TGTGCCAGCAGTTTGAGGGACAGGGGATTAAAAATCTTC.

Many counts were recorded for this clonotype. The CDR3 loop reads CASSMGLAKNIQYF. The DNA for the CDR3 is TGTGCCAGTAGTATGGGACTAGCCAAAAACATTCAGTACTTC. The chain employs TRBV19 and TRBJ2-4, with D possibly TRBD2 on 6 matching bases. Germline CDR1 is LNHDA and CDR2 is SQIVND (reference sequence). V was trimmed by 3 bases and J by 0 bases, leaving 6 bases between them. This CDR3 spans 14 amino acids.

This chain links TRBV3-1 with TRBJ1-2; D uncertain. The CDR3 has 13 residues. Germline V gene lookup returns CDR1 LGHDT and CDR2 YNNKEL (reference sequence). Deletions cut 3 bases from V and 8 bases from J, with 13 bases between. The CDR3 is CASSQRMSDGYTF. In nucleotides, the CDR3 is TGTGCCAGCAGCCAGAGGATGTCGGACGGCTACACCTTC.

This clonotype occurred a few times. The chain links TRBV6-5 to TRBJ1-4; 8 bases are a match to TRBD1. This CDR3 spans 15 amino acids. The V and J ends lost 2 bases and 8 bases, in that order; junction bases with no gene match: 7. Per the germline V gene, CDR1 is MNHEY and CDR2 is SVGAGI. The CDR3 region has the DNA TGTGCCAGCAGTTACACTCGGACAGGGAACGAAAAACTGTTTTTT. This codes for CASSYTRTGNEKLFF.

This clonotype was seen a handful of times. The V gene is TRBV2, the J gene TRBJ1-3, with D unresolved. The CDR3 length is 16 residues. V shed 7 bases and J shed 0 bases, with 16 bases lying between them. Germline V CDR1 and CDR2: SNHLY, FYNNEI. The CDR3, as DNA: TGTGCCAGCAAATACGGCTCCGGGGACTCTGGAAACACCATATATTTT. The encoded protein is CASKYGSGDSGNTIYF.

The sample holds a few counts of this clonotype. The CDR3: CASSLGKAFF. The DNA of the CDR3 is TGTGCCAGCAGTTTGGGTAAGGCTTTCTTT. The V gene is TRBV28, the J gene TRBJ1-1; the D is unclear. V was trimmed by 3 bases and J by 11 bases, leaving 7 bases between them. The CDR3 runs 10 residues. Germline assignment: CDR1 MDHEN and CDR2 SYDVKM.